This T cell receptor (beta chain) was identified during a study of cytomegalovirus exposure and HLA in healthy donors. Concerning this clone itself: The antigen is unknown.

Produced via immunoSEQ multiplex PCR; TCRdb's table is partial and in-frame only. The sample holds 150,000 to 200,000 clones, 65% to 90% seen once. General study findings and limits: Listed as cytomegalovirus-associated were 164 TCR beta chains. Most TCR sequences were rare, but some public TCRs occurred in many donors.

This receptor was taken from a woman aged 18 to 35 in good health and CMV-seronegative. Sequencing input: PBMCs.

CDR3 DNA sequence: TGTGCCAGCAGCTTCCGGAACATTCAGTACTTC. Translated, it gives CASSFRNIQYF. The J gene is TRBJ2-4, the V gene TRBV7-9; no clear D. The CDR3 has 11 amino acids. V gave up 3 bases and J gave up 7 bases, with 4 bases separating them. Germline V gene data show CDR1 as SEHNR and CDR2 as FQNEAQ (reference sequence).